This T cell receptor (beta chain) comes out of a study of OX40 agonist ivuxolimab in advanced cancers. Autoimmune disease history or systemic immunosuppression led to patients being barred. Method: immunoSEQ multiplex PCR; TCRdb's copy keeps in-frame clones and lacks some. The sample includes about 91,000 clones, approximately 84% of them seen just once. Germline V gene data show CDR1 as SGHRS and CDR2 as YFSETQ. Trimming pared 0 bases from V and 3 bases from J, leaving 4 bases between. This CDR3 comprises 12 residues. The V and J genes are TRBV5-1 and TRBJ2-7; D is ambiguous. This TCR was recovered from an adult with an advanced solid tumor such as melanoma, head and neck, liver or kidney cancer. Sequencing was performed on CD4+ or CD8+ T cells sorted from blood, taken in a trial of the OX40 agonist ivuxolimab. CDR3 bases: TGCGCCAGCAGCTTGGACTTCTACGAGCAGTACTTC. This gives the protein CASSLDFYEQYF.